A selection of T cell receptor beta chains follows, all from one sample in a study of tumor-infiltrating lymphocytes in oesophageal squamous cell carcinoma. Each CDR3 protein gets one entry after TCRdb re-called the PCR reads with MiXCR. The sample lists 15,000 to 25,000 distinct CDR3 sequences; around 41% were seen once. Sequenced: normal esophageal tissue next to the tumor. These receptors were collected from a male donor with esophageal squamous cell carcinoma. CDR3s include the opening cysteine and the closing phenylalanine or tryptophan. D genes are given only for firm matches. Clone size is given for some rows only: seen once, a few or many times, or a class if the clone is expanded.

J gene: TRBJ2-1
V gene: TRBV7-2
clone size: -
D gene: TRBD2
CDR3 length: 15
CDR3 DNA: TGTGCCAGCAGCTGGACTAGCGGGGGTAGGGATGAGCAGTTCTTC
CDR3 protein: CASSWTSGGRDEQFF

J gene: TRBJ2-1
V gene: TRBV5-1
clone size: many
D gene: TRBD2
CDR3 length: 14
CDR3 DNA: TGCGCCAGCAGCTCGGGACTAGCGGGAGATGAGCAGTTCTTC
CDR3 protein: CASSSGLAGDEQFF

J gene: TRBJ2-5
V gene: TRBV7-2
clone size: -
D gene: TRBD2
CDR3 length: 15
CDR3 DNA: TGTGCCAGCAGCGTAACTAGCGGGGCTAAAGAGACCCAGTACTTC
CDR3 protein: CASSVTSGAKETQYF

J gene: TRBJ2-3
V gene: TRBV7-5
clone size: -
D gene: -
CDR3 length: 17
CDR3 DNA: -
CDR3 protein: CISVPEAAGTITDTQYF

J gene: TRBJ1-6
V gene: TRBV4-3
clone size: -
D gene: TRBD1
CDR3 length: 18
CDR3 DNA: TGCGCCAGCAGCCAAGAGACAGGGATAGGCTCCTATAATTCACCCCTCCACTTT
CDR3 protein: CASSQETGIGSYNSPLHF

J gene: TRBJ2-1
V gene: TRBV7-2
clone size: few
D gene: -
CDR3 length: 17
CDR3 DNA: TGTGCCAGCAGCTCAAACCCCGACAGTCCCTCCTACAATGAGCAGTTCTTC
CDR3 protein: CASSSNPDSPSYNEQFF

J gene: TRBJ2-7
V gene: TRBV7-4
clone size: few
D gene: TRBD2
CDR3 length: 15
CDR3 DNA: TGTGCCAGCAGCGAAGTTAGCGGGAGGGCCGTCGAGCAGTACTTC
CDR3 protein: CASSEVSGRAVEQYF

J gene: TRBJ2-2
V gene: TRBV7-9
clone size: many
D gene: TRBD1
CDR3 length: 16
CDR3 DNA: TGTGCCAGCAGCTTCCGGGACAGGGGAGCCACCGGGGAGCTGTTTTTT
CDR3 protein: CASSFRDRGATGELFF

J gene: TRBJ2-2
V gene: TRBV9
clone size: -
D gene: TRBD2
CDR3 length: 18
CDR3 DNA: TGTGCCAGCAGCCCTCTTTGGGGGAGGGGAGCCAGAACCGGGGAGCTGTTTTTT
CDR3 protein: CASSPLWGRGARTGELFF

J gene: TRBJ2-1
V gene: TRBV7-3
clone size: -
D gene: -
CDR3 length: 12
CDR3 DNA: TGTGCCAGCAGCTCAACTCACAATGAGCAGTTCTTC
CDR3 protein: CASSSTHNEQFF

J gene: TRBJ2-7
V gene: TRBV2
clone size: -
D gene: TRBD2
CDR3 length: 17
CDR3 DNA: TGTGCCAGCAGTGAAGCCGGACTAGCGGGCCTAACCTACGAGCAGTACTTC
CDR3 protein: CASSEAGLAGLTYEQYF

J gene: TRBJ2-1
V gene: TRBV6-1
clone size: -
D gene: -
CDR3 length: 18
CDR3 DNA: TGTGCCAGCAGTGAAGCGGGCAGAGAGTTCGGCTCCTACAATGAGCAGTTCTTC
CDR3 protein: CASSEAGREFGSYNEQFF

J gene: TRBJ2-1
V gene: TRBV28
clone size: few
D gene: -
CDR3 length: 12
CDR3 DNA: TGTGCCAGCAGTCCCCAACTCAATGAGCAGTTCTTC
CDR3 protein: CASSPQLNEQFF

J gene: TRBJ2-5
V gene: TRBV12-3/TRBV12-4
clone size: -
D gene: TRBD2
CDR3 length: 14
CDR3 DNA: TGTGCCAGCAGATCTAGCGGGGTCCAAGAGACCCAGTACTTC
CDR3 protein: CASRSSGVQETQYF

J gene: TRBJ2-6
V gene: TRBV7-9
clone size: many
D gene: -
CDR3 length: 13
CDR3 DNA: TGTGCCAGCATCCCCTCTGGGGCCAACGTCCTGACTTTC
CDR3 protein: CASIPSGANVLTF

J gene: TRBJ2-1
V gene: TRBV7-6
clone size: -
D gene: -
CDR3 length: 16
CDR3 DNA: TGTGCCAGCAGCTTAACCCCCAGGGGCGCCTACAATGAGCAGTTCTTC
CDR3 protein: CASSLTPRGAYNEQFF

J gene: TRBJ2-5
V gene: TRBV7-4
clone size: -
D gene: -
CDR3 length: 15
CDR3 DNA: TGTGCCAGCAGCTTCTACCGGGACTTCCAAGAGACCCAGTACTTC
CDR3 protein: CASSFYRDFQETQYF

J gene: TRBJ2-1
V gene: TRBV12-3/TRBV12-4
clone size: once
D gene: TRBD1
CDR3 length: 16
CDR3 DNA: TGTGCCAGCAGCCCAAGGGGGGGACAGGGGATCAATGAGCAGTTCTTC
CDR3 protein: CASSPRGGQGINEQFF

J gene: TRBJ2-7
V gene: TRBV12-3/TRBV12-4
clone size: few
D gene: -
CDR3 length: 14
CDR3 DNA: TGTGCCAGCAGTCCCAGGGTAAGGTCCTACGAGCAGTACTTC
CDR3 protein: CASSPRVRSYEQYF

J gene: TRBJ2-1
V gene: TRBV7-2
clone size: few
D gene: TRBD2
CDR3 length: 16
CDR3 DNA: TGTGCCAGCAGCTTAGAGGGGACTAGCGGGATGTATGAGCAGTTCTTC
CDR3 protein: CASSLEGTSGMYEQFF

J gene: TRBJ2-3
V gene: TRBV24-1
clone size: many
D gene: -
CDR3 length: 11
CDR3 DNA: TGTGCCACCAGTGAAACAGATACGCAGTATTTT
CDR3 protein: CATSETDTQYF

J gene: TRBJ2-1
V gene: TRBV7-3
clone size: medium-sized
D gene: TRBD2
CDR3 length: 14
CDR3 DNA: TGTGCCAGCAGTCATAGCGGGAGTTTGGATGAGCAGTTCTTC
CDR3 protein: CASSHSGSLDEQFF

J gene: TRBJ2-7
V gene: TRBV6-1
clone size: many
D gene: -
CDR3 length: 17
CDR3 DNA: TGTGCCAGCAGTTCGCCCTTGGGACTGGGGGTCCCCTACGAGCAGTACTTC
CDR3 protein: CASSSPLGLGVPYEQYF

J gene: TRBJ2-5
V gene: TRBV7-4
clone size: -
D gene: -
CDR3 length: 14
CDR3 DNA: TGTGCCAGCAGCTTAGCGCGACAGGAAGAGACCCAGTACTTC
CDR3 protein: CASSLARQEETQYF

J gene: TRBJ2-3
V gene: TRBV19
clone size: -
D gene: -
CDR3 length: 15
CDR3 DNA: TGTGCCAGTAGTGCAAAAAGGGATTTCACAGATACGCAGTATTTT
CDR3 protein: CASSAKRDFTDTQYF

J gene: TRBJ2-5
V gene: TRBV2
clone size: many
D gene: TRBD2
CDR3 length: 13
CDR3 DNA: TGTGCCAGCAGCGGACTAGGACAAGAGACCCAGTACTTC
CDR3 protein: CASSGLGQETQYF

J gene: TRBJ2-2
V gene: TRBV4-2
clone size: many
D gene: TRBD2
CDR3 length: 13
CDR3 DNA: TGTGCCAGCAGCCCGGGGGGCACCGGGGAGCTGTTTTTT
CDR3 protein: CASSPGGTGELFF

J gene: TRBJ2-7
V gene: TRBV24-1
clone size: few
D gene: -
CDR3 length: 14
CDR3 DNA: TGTGCCACCAGTGACCCGCAGAATTACAATGAGCAGTACTTC
CDR3 protein: CATSDPQNYNEQYF

J gene: TRBJ2-7
V gene: TRBV2
clone size: many
D gene: -
CDR3 length: 14
CDR3 DNA: TGTGCCAGCAGACAACGGGGGAGCTCCTACGAGCAGTACTTC
CDR3 protein: CASRQRGSSYEQYF

J gene: TRBJ1-2
V gene: TRBV4-1
clone size: -
D gene: TRBD1
CDR3 length: 15
CDR3 DNA: TGCGCCAGCAGCCCCGGGACAGGGAAAAACTATGGCTACACCTTC
CDR3 protein: CASSPGTGKNYGYTF

J gene: TRBJ2-7
V gene: TRBV7-2
clone size: medium-sized
D gene: TRBD2
CDR3 length: 14
CDR3 DNA: TGTGCCAGCAGCTTCGGCGGGAGAAGTAGCGAGCAGTACTTC
CDR3 protein: CASSFGGRSSEQYF

J gene: TRBJ2-5
V gene: TRBV7-9
clone size: many
D gene: -
CDR3 length: 14
CDR3 DNA: TGTGCCAGCTTGCCAGGGGTTATCCAGGAGACCCAGTACTTC
CDR3 protein: CASLPGVIQETQYF

J gene: TRBJ1-2
V gene: TRBV6-6
clone size: -
D gene: -
CDR3 length: 14
CDR3 DNA: TGTGCCAGCAGTTACCCAGGGCTGGCCGATGGCTACACCTTC
CDR3 protein: CASSYPGLADGYTF

J gene: TRBJ1-6
V gene: TRBV6-1
clone size: many
D gene: TRBD1
CDR3 length: 17
CDR3 DNA: TGTGCCAGCATTACCGGGACAGGGGGGATTTTAGGGGCACCCCTCCACTTT
CDR3 protein: CASITGTGGILGAPLHF

J gene: TRBJ2-5
V gene: TRBV7-6
clone size: once
D gene: -
CDR3 length: 14
CDR3 DNA: TGTGCTAGCAGCTTCGGGGGCCTCAGGGAGACCCAGTACTTC
CDR3 protein: CASSFGGLRETQYF

J gene: TRBJ2-1
V gene: TRBV5-1
clone size: many
D gene: -
CDR3 length: 16
CDR3 DNA: TGCGCCAGCAGCTTGGTAGGGGGGAGGGGAAACAATGAGCAGTTCTTC
CDR3 protein: CASSLVGGRGNNEQFF

J gene: TRBJ2-2
V gene: TRBV7-2
clone size: once
D gene: TRBD2
CDR3 length: 14
CDR3 DNA: TGTGCCAGCAGCTTAGGACTAGCTGCCGGGGAGCTGTTTTTT
CDR3 protein: CASSLGLAAGELFF

J gene: TRBJ2-5
V gene: TRBV28
clone size: many
D gene: TRBD1
CDR3 length: 13
CDR3 DNA: TGTGCCAGCTCGGACAGGGAACAAGAGACCCAGTACTTC
CDR3 protein: CASSDREQETQYF

J gene: TRBJ2-3
V gene: TRBV7-2
clone size: -
D gene: TRBD2
CDR3 length: 14
CDR3 DNA: TGTGCCAGCGGACTAGCGGCGGGCACAGATACGCAGTATTTT
CDR3 protein: CASGLAAGTDTQYF

J gene: TRBJ2-1
V gene: TRBV7-4
clone size: once
D gene: -
CDR3 length: 13
CDR3 DNA: TGTGCCAGCAGACGACAGTGGTACAATGAGCAGTTCTTC
CDR3 protein: CASRRQWYNEQFF

J gene: TRBJ2-7
V gene: TRBV7-2
clone size: -
D gene: TRBD1
CDR3 length: 15
CDR3 DNA: TGTGCCAGCAGCTTCGGACAGGGGGGATACAATGAGCAGTACTTC
CDR3 protein: CASSFGQGGYNEQYF

J gene: TRBJ2-7
V gene: TRBV4-1
clone size: -
D gene: -
CDR3 length: 15
CDR3 DNA: TGCGCCAGCAGCCAAGACGGGACTGGCTCCTACGAGCAGTACTTC
CDR3 protein: CASSQDGTGSYEQYF

J gene: TRBJ1-5
V gene: TRBV7-8
clone size: -
D gene: -
CDR3 length: 13
CDR3 DNA: TGTGCCAGCAGCGTATTTAGCAATCAGCCCCAGCATTTT
CDR3 protein: CASSVFSNQPQHF